This paragraph covers one T cell receptor (beta chain) sequence. This entry is derived from a study of cytomegalovirus exposure and HLA in healthy donors. PCR was performed using 60 Vbeta and 13 Jbeta primers. Sequenced by immunoSEQ multiplex PCR; TCRdb stores in-frame clones only, minus some. The sample contains fewer than 200,000 clones, 76% of which appear only once. Germline V gene data show CDR1 as MNHEY and CDR2 as SVGAGI. This CDR3 region has 15 residues. Germline trimming cut 6 bases from V and 1 base from J; bases unmatched to any gene: 3. Sequencing used PBMCs. The sequence came from a female donor in good health and CMV-seronegative. The rearrangement links TRBV6-5 to TRBJ2-2; TRBD2 aligns across 9 bases. The CDR3 sequence is CASRGSGRNTGELFF. CDR3 in DNA: TGTGCCAGCAGAGGTAGCGGGAGGAACACCGGGGAGCTGTTTTTT.